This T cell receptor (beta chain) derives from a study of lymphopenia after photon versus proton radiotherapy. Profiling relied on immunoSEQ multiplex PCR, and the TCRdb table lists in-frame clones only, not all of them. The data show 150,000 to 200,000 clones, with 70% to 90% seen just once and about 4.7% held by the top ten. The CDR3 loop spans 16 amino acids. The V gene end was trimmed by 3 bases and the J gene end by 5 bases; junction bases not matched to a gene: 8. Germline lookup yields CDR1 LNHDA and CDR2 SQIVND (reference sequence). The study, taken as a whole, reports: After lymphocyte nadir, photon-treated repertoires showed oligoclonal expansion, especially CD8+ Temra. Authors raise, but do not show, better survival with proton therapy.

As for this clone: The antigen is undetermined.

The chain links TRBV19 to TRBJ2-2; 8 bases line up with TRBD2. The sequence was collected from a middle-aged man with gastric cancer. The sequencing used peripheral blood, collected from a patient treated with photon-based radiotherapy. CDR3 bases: TGTGCCAGTAGTATCAGCGCGGGAGGTCGTACCGGGGAGCTGTTTTTT. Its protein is CASSISAGGRTGELFF.